These 15 T cell receptor beta chains were all obtained from the same sample, sequenced in a study of control samples from healthy donors and cancer patients. Sequencing was performed with immunoSEQ multiplex PCR; in TCRdb, only in-frame clones are kept and a portion is missing. The data contain fewer than 95,000 clones, around four fifths of them seen just once; the ten biggest clones take up around 20%. The sequenced material came from blood. The receptors shown here come from a man under 40 in good health.

The chain employs TRBV2 and TRBJ1-3, with D hard to call. There are 12 residues in the CDR3. V gave up 4 bases and J gave up 4 bases, with 5 bases separating them. Per germline, CDR1 SNHLY and CDR2 FYNNEI. CDR3 coding DNA: TGTGCCAGCAGTGGTAGAGGAAACACCATATATTTT. Amino acid sequence: CASSGRGNTIYF.

As concerns this clone: This same CDR3 is encoded by further DNA sequences in the sample. This chain links TRBV5-4 with TRBJ1-2, with 9 bases identical to TRBD1. The ends lost 1 base at V and 5 bases at J; junction bases unmatched: 3. Germline V gene sequence: CDR1 SGHNT, CDR2 YYREEE (reference sequence). This CDR3 region has 14 residues. CDR3 sequence (DNA): TGTGCCAGCAGCTTGACAGGGGGCGCGTATGGCTACACCTTC. This translates into CASSLTGGAYGYTF.

V gene TRBV6-6 combines with J gene TRBJ2-1; TRBD1 matches at 7 bases. Germline CDR1 is MNHNY and CDR2 is SVGAGI (reference sequence). The CDR3 is 16 amino acids. With 2 bases clipped from V and 6 bases from J, the junction kept 10 bases outside the gene matches. The CDR3 here is CASSYTGTAIRNEQFF. For the CDR3, the DNA is TGTGCCAGCAGTTACACCGGGACAGCAATCCGCAATGAGCAGTTCTTC.

Details on this clone: Other nucleotide sequences in the sample specify the same CDR3. The chain employs TRBV30 and TRBJ2-5; weak D call: TRBD2 (6 bases). The V end lost 3 bases, the J end lost 2 bases, and 10 bases lay between the germline ends. The germline V gene encodes CDR1 GTSNPN and CDR2 SVGIG (reference sequence). This CDR3 contains 13 residues. CDR3 protein: CAWSGGPQETQYF. In DNA form, the CDR3 reads TGTGCCTGGAGCGGGGGACCTCAAGAGACCCAGTACTTC.

The V call is TRBV5-8, the J call TRBJ1-3, with a tentative D call TRBD1 (5 bases). V was pared by 1 base and J by 0 bases, with 8 bases between. Germline assignment: CDR1 SGHTS and CDR2 YDEGEE. There are 15 residues in the CDR3. CDR3 region: CASSLRGDSGNTIYF. The CDR3 coding sequence is TGTGCCAGCAGCTTGCGAGGGGACTCTGGAAACACCATATATTTT.

The J gene is TRBJ1-6, the V gene TRBV9; D gene ambiguous. Germline CDR1 reads SGDLS; CDR2 reads YYNGEE. Trimming removed 4 bases at V and 7 bases at J, with 12 bases between. The CDR3 sequence is 14 residues long. The CDR3 nucleotides are TGTGCCAGCAGCCCCCGGTCCGAGAATTCACCCCTCCACTTT. The encoded protein is CASSPRSENSPLHF.

The gene calls are TRBV18 and TRBJ2-3; D is unclear. V lost 3 bases and J lost 0, with 10 bases in between. Germline CDR1 is KGHSH and CDR2 is LQKENI. This CDR3 has 15 amino acids. The CDR3 protein is CASSPDLSSTDTQYF. For the CDR3, the DNA is TGTGCCAGCTCACCTGACTTATCTAGCACAGATACGCAGTATTTT.

A single count supports this clone. The V gene is TRBV6-5, the J gene TRBJ2-1, with 7 positions matching TRBD1. In germline, CDR1 is MNHEY, CDR2 SVGAGI. The CDR3 runs to 13 residues. With 2 bases clipped from V and 6 bases from J, the junction kept 1 base outside the gene matches. The CDR3 sequence: CASSYQGVNEQFF. In DNA, the CDR3 is TGTGCCAGCAGTTACCAGGGGGTCAATGAGCAGTTCTTC.

V gene TRBV12-3 or TRBV12-4 combines with J gene TRBJ2-7; D gene unclear. Trimming cost V 3 bases and J 2 bases, with 8 bases left between them. The CDR3 length is 13 residues. The CDR3 here is CASSFGATYEQYF. DNA of the CDR3: TGTGCCAGCAGTTTTGGAGCCACCTACGAGCAGTACTTC.

Concerning this clone: Other DNA sequences from this sample encode an identical CDR3 as well. The chain combines TRBV5-5 with TRBJ2-2; TRBD2 matches 9 bases. V lost 1 base, J lost 5 bases, and 6 bases stayed unmatched. The CDR3 is 16 amino acids. Germline values: CDR1 SGHKS, CDR2 YYEKEE (reference sequence). In nucleotides, the CDR3 is TGTGCCAGCAGCTTGAGAGCGGGGGGTGGAACCGGGGAGCTGTTTTTT. Its protein product is CASSLRAGGGTGELFF.

CDR3 protein: CASSPRADKGQPQHF. The CDR3 nucleotides read TGTGCCAGCTCACCACGGGCAGACAAGGGGCAGCCCCAGCATTTT. V is TRBV18 and J is TRBJ1-5; D possibly corresponds to TRBD1 (5 bases). Per the germline V gene, CDR1 is KGHSH and CDR2 is LQKENI. There are 15 residues in the CDR3. V gave up 1 base and J gave up 7 bases, with 14 bases separating them. Using reference TRBV18 and TRBJ1-5 for the parts outside the CDR3, the full variable domain is NAGVMQNPRHLVRRRGQEARLRCSPMKGHSHVYWYRQLPEEGLKFMVYLQKENIIDESGMPKERFSAEFPKEGPSILRIQQVVRGDSAAYFCASSPRADKGQPQHFGDGTRLSIL.

This chain links TRBV30 with TRBJ2-3; the D gene is possibly TRBD1 (5 bases). This CDR3 contains 18 residues. Trimming removed 0 bases at V and 2 bases at J, with 21 bases between. Germline CDR1 and CDR2: GTSNPN and SVGIG (reference sequence). The DNA of the CDR3 is TGTGCCTGGAGTGTAGGCCCCATAGACAGTCAAGCCACAGATACGCAGTATTTT. It codes for CAWSVGPIDSQATDTQYF.

The chain couples TRBV6-5 to TRBJ1-3; D remains unclear. Germline-derived CDR1 and CDR2 are MNHEY and SVGAGI. The CDR3 consists of 16 residues. Trimming took off 0 bases at V and 0 bases at J, with 9 bases between the two ends. CDR3: CASSYSPHFSGNTIYF. As DNA, the CDR3 is TGTGCCAGCAGTTACTCCCCACACTTCTCTGGAAACACCATATATTTT.

This chain connects TRBV5-1 to TRBJ1-4; possible D gene TRBD1, 6 bases. V lost 4 bases, J lost 0 bases, and 19 bases lay in between. CDR1 is SGHRS, CDR2 YFSETQ, per germline. This CDR3 has 18 amino acids. The CDR3 DNA follows: TGCGCCAGCAGCCTGACATCCGGGACACTGGCAACTAATGAAAAACTGTTTTTT. Translation gives CASSLTSGTLATNEKLFF. The full variable domain, completed using reference TRBV5-1 and TRBJ1-4, is KAGVTQTPRYLIKTRGQQVTLSCSPISGHRSVSWYQQTPGQGLQFLFEYFSETQRNKGNFPGRFSGRQFSNSRSEMNVSTLELGDSALYLCASSLTSGTLATNEKLFFGSGTQLSVL.

The chain carries TRBV5-4 and TRBJ2-1, with 7 bases aligning to TRBD1. V gave up 1 base and J gave up 1 base; unmatched junction bases: 5. CDR3 length: 16 amino acids. The germline V gene encodes CDR1 SGHNT and CDR2 YYREEE (reference sequence). In DNA form, the CDR3 reads TGTGCCAGCAGCTTGCAAAGGGGGCTTTCCTACAATGAGCAGTTCTTC. Translating gives CASSLQRGLSYNEQFF.